Following are 28 T cell receptor beta chains from one sample sequenced in a study of cytomegalovirus exposure and HLA in healthy donors. The PCR was carried out with 60 Vbeta primers and 13 Jbeta primers. The assay was immunoSEQ multiplex PCR, and TCRdb's table has in-frame clones only and misses some. The profile covers about 200,000 clones, with around 77% appearing a single time and 1.9% taken by the ten largest. Sequencing used PBMCs. These receptors all come from a man younger than 40 in good health and CMV-seronegative.

The chain employs TRBV10-2 and TRBJ2-1; D is unresolved. V was cut by 4 bases and J by 3 bases, with 10 bases left in between. The CDR3 is 14 amino acids. Germline CDR1 reads WSHSY; CDR2 reads SAAADI. In DNA, the CDR3 is TGCGCCAGCAGTGTAGAACCGCGCTACAATGAGCAGTTCTTC. Translation: CASSVEPRYNEQFF.

In its sample, this clone was seen a few times. V usage is TRBV16 and J usage is TRBJ2-1; 13 positions match TRBD2. The V gene's germline CDR1 is KGHSY and CDR2 FQNENV. The CDR3 is 15 residues long. Trimming removed 4 bases from V and 5 bases from J; junction bases left unmatched: 2. In DNA form, the CDR3 reads TGTGCCAGCAGCCTACTAGCGGGAGGGAACAATGAGCAGTTCTTC. Encoded protein: CASSLLAGGNNEQFF.

This sequence joins TRBV14 and TRBJ1-2; weak D call: TRBD1 (5 bases). The CDR3 runs to 17 residues. The V gene lost 0 bases and the J gene lost 0 bases, with 14 bases spanning the gap. The germline CDR1 and CDR2 sequences are SGHDN and FVKESK. The CDR3 is CASSQDLSGGANYGYTF. The CDR3 bases are TGTGCCAGCAGCCAAGATCTTTCCGGGGGAGCTAACTATGGCTACACCTTC.

In its sample, this clone was seen a few times. The CDR3: CASSPTGGQPQHF. The CDR3 nucleotides are TGTGCCAGCAGCCCGACGGGTGGACAGCCCCAGCATTTT. The V call is TRBV5-6, the J call TRBJ1-5; D remains ambiguous. Trimming pared 4 bases from V and 7 bases from J, leaving 12 bases between. This CDR3 is 13 amino acids long. CDR1 and CDR2 (germline): SGHDT, YYEEEE.

V is TRBV5-1 and J is TRBJ2-1; weak D call: TRBD2 (8 bases). V was shortened by 4 bases and J by 5 bases, with 19 bases between the two germline ends. The CDR3 has 16 residues. Germline CDR1 and CDR2: SGHRS and YFSETQ. CDR3 nucleotides: TGCGCCAGCAGCCCAATTGTAGCGGGACAGAACAATGAGCAGTTCTTC. Translation gives CASSPIVAGQNNEQFF.

The chain is built from TRBV28 and TRBJ1-6, with 8 bases matching TRBD1. This CDR3 has 16 amino acids. V was pared by 9 bases and J by 2 bases, with 9 bases of the junction left unmatched. Germline V gene sequence: CDR1 MDHEN, CDR2 SYDVKM. CDR3 coding DNA: TGTGCCAGTAAAACGTCGACAGGGGCCTATAATTCACCCCTCCACTTT. This codes for CASKTSTGAYNSPLHF.

The chain has TRBV11-2 and TRBJ2-7, with 7 bases aligning to TRBD2. V lost 3 bases to trimming and J lost 1 base; unmatched junction nucleotides: 12. Germline V lookup: CDR1 SGHAT, CDR2 FQNNGV. CDR3 length equals 17 residues. CDR3 DNA: TGTGCCAGCAGCTTTTACTGGGAGGGTCTTCCTTCCTACGAGCAGTACTTC. This codes for CASSFYWEGLPSYEQYF.

The chain links TRBV28 to TRBJ1-4, with no clear D. Germline CDR1 is MDHEN and CDR2 is SYDVKM. This CDR3 comprises 14 residues. V lost 4 bases and J lost 6, with 12 bases in between. The CDR3: CASSSPVGDEKLFF. The DNA of the CDR3 is TGTGCCAGCAGTTCCCCGGTCGGGGATGAAAAACTGTTTTTT.

This clone was seen once. The rearrangement uses TRBV5-1 and TRBJ2-2; D unclear. Germline V CDR1 and CDR2: SGHRS, YFSETQ. The length of the CDR3 is 13 residues. The ends were cut back, 3 bases at V and 4 bases at J, with 7 bases in the middle. CDR3 residues: CASSSQSTGELFF. In nucleotides, the CDR3 is TGCGCCAGCAGCTCCCAGTCCACCGGGGAGCTGTTTTTT. The full variable domain, in which reference TRBV5-1 and TRBJ2-2 provide the parts outside the CDR3, is KAGVTQTPRYLIKTRGQQVTLSCSPISGHRSVSWYQQTPGQGLQFLFEYFSETQRNKGNFPGRFSGRQFSNSRSEMNVSTLELGDSALYLCASSSQSTGELFFGEGSRLTVL.

The CDR3 here is CASRLAGVGNEQFF. DNA for the CDR3: TGTGCCAGCCGACTAGCGGGAGTCGGCAATGAGCAGTTCTTC. J is TRBJ2-1 and V is TRBV19, with TRBD2 identical over 12 bases. Trimming cost V 9 bases and J 6 bases; bases outside gene matches: 6. The CDR3 consists of 14 residues. Germline-derived CDR1 and CDR2 are LNHDA and SQIVND (reference sequence).

V usage is TRBV7-9 and J usage is TRBJ2-7; maybe TRBD1 (5 bases). Germline CDR1 is SEHNR and CDR2 is FQNEAQ (reference sequence). The CDR3 is 16 residues long. V was shortened by 5 bases and J by 2 bases, with 19 bases between the two germline ends. Here the CDR3 reads CASSLPAAVGAYEQYF. CDR3 coding DNA: TGTGCCAGCAGCCTCCCGGCGGCGGTAGGGGCCTACGAGCAGTACTTC.

The table lists this clone with a few counts. The chain is built from TRBV7-9 and TRBJ2-1; possibly TRBD2 for D (6 bases). Trimming removed 4 bases at V and 1 base at J, with 11 bases between. The CDR3 spans 15 residues. The germline gives CDR1 SEHNR, CDR2 FQNEAQ (reference sequence). In DNA, the CDR3 is TGTGCCAGCAGCTCTTTAGCGGATTCCTACAATGAGCAGTTCTTC. Translating it yields CASSSLADSYNEQFF.

This rearrangement joins TRBV18 to TRBJ1-6; possible D gene TRBD1, 6 bases. The CDR3 sequence is 15 residues long. V lost 1 base and J 5 bases, leaving 9 bases between the germline ends. Germline V lookup: CDR1 KGHSH, CDR2 LQKENI. The CDR3 DNA is TGTGCCAGCTCACCACAGGGGGTGGATAATTCACCCCTCCACTTT. It codes for CASSPQGVDNSPLHF.

This clone was observed a handful of times. This chain connects TRBV28 to TRBJ2-1; 10 nucleotides match TRBD2. This CDR3 region has 14 residues. V lost 2 bases, J lost 9 bases, and 4 bases stayed unmatched. Germline values: CDR1 MDHEN, CDR2 SYDVKM. This CDR3 reads CASSLLAGVGEQFF. The CDR3 bases are TGTGCCAGCAGTTTACTAGCGGGAGTCGGTGAGCAGTTCTTC.

The CDR3 region is CASSFLTSRGEQYF. The CDR3 DNA follows: TGTGCCAGCAGCTTCCTCACCTCAAGGGGCGAGCAGTACTTC. The V and J genes are TRBV7-8 and TRBJ2-7; weak D call: TRBD1 (5 bases). There are 14 residues in the CDR3. Germline V gene data show CDR1 as SGHVS and CDR2 as FQNEAQ. V was clipped by 3 bases and J by 6 bases, with 15 bases between them. The variable domain in full, with the rest retrieved from reference TRBV7-8 and TRBJ2-7, is GAGVSQSPRYKVAKRGQDVALRCDPISGHVSLFWYQQALGQGPEFLTYFQNEAQLDKSGLPSDRFFAERPEGSVSTLKIQRTQQEDSAVYLCASSFLTSRGEQYFGPGTRLTVT.

This clone was observed a single time. This sequence joins TRBV2 and TRBJ2-7; perhaps TRBD2 as D (6 bases). Germline assignment: CDR1 SNHLY and CDR2 FYNNEI. Between the trimmed V and J ends, which lost 0 bases and 2 bases, there was a span of 11 bases. The CDR3 extends over 15 amino acids. In nucleotides, the CDR3 is TGTGCCAGCAGTGAAGCGTTACTAGCCGCCTACGAGCAGTACTTC. Its protein product is CASSEALLAAYEQYF.

DNA for the CDR3: TGTGCCAGCAGTTTAACGGGGGGTGGCAATCAGCCCCAGCATTTT. It specifies CASSLTGGGNQPQHF. The chain recombines TRBV28 with TRBJ1-5; D possibly corresponds to TRBD1 (5 bases). The length of the CDR3 is 15 residues. The V end was cut by 2 bases, the J end by 2 bases, with 10 bases between. CDR1 is MDHEN and CDR2 is SYDVKM in the germline V gene.

The rearrangement uses TRBV6-5 and TRBJ2-7; 9 bases are shared with TRBD1. The CDR3 is made up of 13 amino acids. The germline CDR1 and CDR2 sequences are MNHEY and SVGAGI. V trimming: 5 bases; J trimming: 3 bases; junction bases outside the gene matches: 2. DNA of the CDR3: TGTGCCAGCAGTCGGACAGGGGACTACGAGCAGTACTTC. Translated: CASSRTGDYEQYF.

The chain has TRBV7-9 and TRBJ2-1; 7 bases are a match to TRBD2. J was trimmed by 4 bases and V by 4 bases; bases with no gene match: 10. The CDR3 loop spans 16 amino acids. Germline CDR1 is SEHNR and CDR2 is FQNEAQ (reference sequence). In DNA, the CDR3 is TGTGCCAGCAGCTCAGCCCTCCTAGCGGATTACAATGAGCAGTTCTTC. It yields the protein CASSSALLADYNEQFF.

V usage is TRBV19 and J usage is TRBJ2-1; D is unclear. The CDR3 has 15 residues. Germline CDR1 is LNHDA and CDR2 is SQIVND (reference sequence). V was clipped by 3 bases and J by 5 bases, with 14 bases between them. The CDR3 nucleotides are TGTGCCAGTAGTATCGTGGCGGTACTAAACAATGAGCAGTTCTTC. It yields the protein CASSIVAVLNNEQFF. The variable domain in full, completed from reference TRBV19 and TRBJ2-1, reads DGGITQSPKYLFRKEGQNVTLSCEQNLNHDAMYWYRQDPGQGLRLIYYSQIVNDFQKGDIAEGYSVSREKKESFPLTVTSAQKNPTAFYLCASSIVAVLNNEQFFGPGTRLTVL.

This sequence joins TRBV19 and TRBJ2-7; 8 nucleotides match TRBD1. Germline V gene lookup returns CDR1 LNHDA and CDR2 SQIVND (reference sequence). The CDR3 contains 17 residues. J was trimmed by 5 bases and V by 3 bases; bases with no gene match: 15. For the CDR3, the DNA is TGTGCCAGTAGTATCGGGGGACAGGCGGTCCCTTATAACGAGCAGTACTTC. Translated: CASSIGGQAVPYNEQYF.

A few counts support this clone. The CDR3 sequence is CASSEGLAGGNGTQYF. The CDR3 nucleotides are TGTGCCAGCAGTGAAGGCCTAGCGGGAGGGAATGGGACCCAGTACTTC. V is TRBV25-1 and J is TRBJ2-5; 12 bases map to TRBD2. Losses at the gene ends were 2 bases for V and 7 bases for J; bases not matched to a gene: 8. Germline V gene lookup returns CDR1 MGHDK and CDR2 SYGVNS. The CDR3 is 16 amino acids.

This chain uses TRBV9 with TRBJ1-1; D remains ambiguous. The CDR3 is made up of 15 amino acids. Germline V gene lookup returns CDR1 SGDLS and CDR2 YYNGEE. The germline V and J ends were trimmed by 0 bases and 4 bases, with 13 bases remaining between them. The CDR3 DNA reads TGTGCCAGCAGCGTAGCTTCCGGGAAGGGCACTGAAGCTTTCTTT. Its protein is CASSVASGKGTEAFF.

In its sample, this clone was seen a few times. J is TRBJ2-3 and V is TRBV29-1; possible D gene TRBD2, 6 bases. CDR1 and CDR2 (germline): SQVTM, ANQGSEA. This CDR3 has 12 residues. Trimming removed 4 bases from V and 5 bases from J, with 10 bases in between. The CDR3 loop reads CSVGRGGDTQYF. CDR3 DNA sequence: TGCAGCGTTGGTAGGGGAGGAGATACGCAGTATTTT.

The J gene is TRBJ2-1, the V gene TRBV6-6; no clear D gene. There are 14 residues in the CDR3. Germline assignment: CDR1 MNHNY and CDR2 SVGAGI (reference sequence). V lost 2 bases and J lost 7, with 12 bases in between. The CDR3 DNA reads TGTGCCAGCAGTTACGTCAAGACTTCGAATGAGCAGTTCTTC. As protein: CASSYVKTSNEQFF.

The chain links TRBV27 to TRBJ2-7; 7 nucleotides agree with TRBD2. The V gene end was trimmed by 1 base and the J gene end by 1 base; junction bases not matched to a gene: 7. The CDR3 has 16 amino acids. Germline CDR1 and CDR2: MNHEY and SMNVEV (reference sequence). CDR3 sequence (DNA): TGTGCCAGCAGTTTATTGAGCTCTAGCGGATCCTACGAGCAGTACTTC. As protein: CASSLLSSSGSYEQYF.

Only one count was recorded for this clone. This chain uses TRBV2 with TRBJ2-1, with 9 bases identical to TRBD2. There are 16 residues in the CDR3. The V gene's germline CDR1 is SNHLY and CDR2 FYNNEI. V lost 9 bases to trimming and J lost 6 bases; unmatched junction nucleotides: 15. CDR3 in amino acids: CARMGVAGGLGNEQFF. DNA for the CDR3: TGTGCCAGAATGGGAGTTGCGGGAGGGCTTGGCAATGAGCAGTTCTTC.

This clone was picked up a small number of times. The rearrangement uses TRBV7-3 and TRBJ1-1; 7 positions match TRBD1. The CDR3 runs 13 residues. The germline CDR1 and CDR2 sequences are SGHTA and FQGTGA. Trimming took 4 bases from V and 5 from J; bases not matched to a gene: 4. The CDR3: CASSSLRGTEAFF. CDR3 DNA: TGTGCCAGCAGCTCCCTCAGGGGGACTGAAGCTTTCTTT.